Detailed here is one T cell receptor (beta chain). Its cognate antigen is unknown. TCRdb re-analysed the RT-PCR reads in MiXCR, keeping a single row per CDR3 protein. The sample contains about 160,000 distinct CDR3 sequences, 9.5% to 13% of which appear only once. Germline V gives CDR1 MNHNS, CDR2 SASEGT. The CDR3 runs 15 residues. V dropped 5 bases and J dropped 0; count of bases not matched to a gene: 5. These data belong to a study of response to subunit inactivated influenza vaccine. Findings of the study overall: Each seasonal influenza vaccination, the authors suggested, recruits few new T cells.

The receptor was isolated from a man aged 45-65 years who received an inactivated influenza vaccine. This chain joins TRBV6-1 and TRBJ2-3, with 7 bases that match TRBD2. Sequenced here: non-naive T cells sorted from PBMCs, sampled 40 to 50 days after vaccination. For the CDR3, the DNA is TGTGCCAGCAGTCCCTGGGGGGGTAGCACAGATACGCAGTATTTT. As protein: CASSPWGGSTDTQYF.